This T cell receptor beta chain was sequenced during a study of cytomegalovirus exposure and HLA in healthy donors. Vbeta (60) and Jbeta (13) primers were used in the PCR. Produced via immunoSEQ multiplex PCR; TCRdb's table is partial and in-frame only. Of tens of thousands of clones listed, around 58% are singletons. CDR3 length equals 14 residues. Germline CDR1 is ENHRY and CDR2 is SYGVKD. V lost 10 bases to trimming and J lost 6 bases; unmatched junction nucleotides: 10. Regarding the study as a whole: Most subjects' HLA-A and HLA-B alleles were reportedly predicted from TCR beta sequences. Analyses of presence/absence relied on an assumption of roughly uniform sequencing depth across donors.

As for this clone: Its matching antigen is unknown.

V is TRBV10-3 and J is TRBJ1-2, with TRBD1 identical over 11 bases. This TCR came from a man aged 55 to 70 in good health and CMV-seropositive. Material: PBMCs. The CDR3 spells CATGPGQGGHGYTF. In DNA form, the CDR3 reads TGTGCCACGGGCCCGGGACAGGGGGGACATGGCTACACCTTC.